Described below is a single TCR beta chain sequence and its context. Its antigen is not identified. A read error may produce the germline difference seen at one junction end. Profiling relied on immunoSEQ multiplex PCR, and the TCRdb table lists in-frame clones only, not all of them. The sample gives under 45,000 clones, 88% of which show up once; 26% is in the top ten. This sample is part of a study of T cell responses to AZD1222 COVID-19 vaccine. General study points: As reported, nearly half of all spike-specific TCRs target variant regions that are unmutated. Only 5 or 6 AZD1222 recipients tested seropositive at baseline. It should be noted that donors were predominantly white British and more often female, and clonal diversity was possibly underestimated.

The sequence was collected from an adult who received the MenACWY meningococcal vaccine as a control. This specimen consisted of peripheral blood, obtained 28 days after the second dose of the MenACWY control vaccine.

Here the CDR3 reads CASRRAGSYGQYF. CDR3 nucleotides: TGTGCCAGCAGGCGAGCGGGAAGCTACGGGCAGTACTTC. The chain uses TRBV6-5 and TRBJ2-7, with TRBD2 matching over 7 bases. The CDR3 sequence is 13 residues long. CDR1 MNHEY and CDR2 SVGAGI come from the germline V gene.